This TCR beta chain emerged from a study of T cell changes during pregnancy in multiple sclerosis (dated by TCRdb to about 2019). Background for the entire study: The study looked at changes in the T cell repertoire across pregnancy in women with multiple sclerosis.

CDR1 and CDR2, looked up from the germline V gene, are MDHEN and SYDVKM. V lost 3 bases and J lost 7 bases; the stretch between them is 30 bases long. The CDR3 starts with the cysteine, ends with the phenylalanine, and has 19 residues. Left in the record is the CDR3 DNA by itself, 57 bases read in frame from the first base. Details on this clone: Its antigen target is currently unknown. No base quality values were provided; no much bigger clone lies one nucleotide off.

Library method: the immunoSEQ multiplex PCR assay. Held by TCRdb, this immuneACCESS table contains in-frame sequences only and omits some clones. Under half of the omission traces to an unresolved V gene where checked; the cause of the rest is unknown. This sample has over 80,000 clones in its table, and approximately 90% of those were observed once. Under 0.8% of the sample belongs to the ten largest clones. The sample here was peripheral blood, taken in the second trimester of pregnancy. This sequence originates from a female donor in good health, enrolled as a control in a pregnancy study. This chain is built from TRBV28 and TRBJ2-5; a tentative D match to TRBD1 spans 7 bases. The encoded CDR3 is CASSLDGGGAPPGRGTQYF. The DNA reads TGTGCCAGCAGTTTGGATGGAGGGGGCGCCCCCCCGGGCCGGGGGACCCAGTACTTC.